One sample yielded the 10 T cell receptor beta chains listed below, sequenced in a study of T cell responses to AZD1222 COVID-19 vaccine. Repertoires were generated with immunoSEQ multiplex PCR, while TCRdb's copy carries only in-frame clones and drops some. Among roughly 140,000 clones, around nine tenths were seen once, and the ten largest hold 5%. The sample was peripheral blood, taken on day 0 of AZD1222 vaccination. The source is an adult in good health.

There are a few counts of this clone. The chain employs TRBV5-1 and TRBJ1-1; D gene uncertain. The germline gives CDR1 SGHRS, CDR2 YFSETQ. Deletions cut 3 bases from V and 0 bases from J, with 12 bases between. This CDR3 is built from 15 residues. This CDR3 reads CASSWVSTMNTEAFF. The CDR3 nucleotides read TGCGCCAGCAGCTGGGTGTCCACAATGAACACTGAAGCTTTCTTT.

The chain employs TRBV9 and TRBJ2-1; D uncertain. Germline V gene lookup returns CDR1 SGDLS and CDR2 YYNGEE. The length of the CDR3 is 15 residues. V lost 0 bases and J 6 bases, leaving 13 bases between the germline ends. The CDR3 DNA is TGTGCCAGCAGCGTAGAGGACGGCGGATTCAATGAGCAGTTCTTC. Its translation is CASSVEDGGFNEQFF.

The chain joins TRBV3-1 (or the pseudogene TRBV3-2) to TRBJ2-3; no reliable D call. Germline V CDR1 and CDR2: LGHDT, YNNKEL (reference sequence). Trimming left V 2 bases short and J 6 bases short, with 9 bases between. The CDR3 contains 13 residues. The CDR3, as DNA: TGTGCCAGCAGCCAAAGCCTCCCGGATACGCAGTATTTT. Translation gives CASSQSLPDTQYF.

V and J are TRBV27 and TRBJ1-2; D is perhaps TRBD1 (6 bases). The length of the CDR3 is 15 residues. V was pared by 4 bases and J by 6 bases, with 18 bases between. Germline lookup yields CDR1 MNHEY and CDR2 SMNVEV (reference sequence). CDR3 amino acids: CASSSGTGPLDGYTF. The CDR3 DNA is TGTGCCAGCAGTTCGGGAACAGGGCCCTTGGATGGCTACACCTTC.

This chain joins TRBV2 and TRBJ2-7, with D possibly matching TRBD2 (6 bases). The V end lost 8 bases, the J end lost 6 bases, and 20 bases lay between the germline ends. Germline assignment: CDR1 SNHLY and CDR2 FYNNEI. This CDR3 is 14 amino acids long. The CDR3 sequence: CASSNYPGDLEQYF. The CDR3, as DNA: TGTGCCAGCTCGAACTATCCGGGAGATCTCGAGCAGTACTTC.

This clone was detected once. The J gene is TRBJ2-7, the V gene TRBV28, with 7 bases matching TRBD1. Germline V lookup: CDR1 MDHEN, CDR2 SYDVKM. The CDR3 is 14 residues long. V was pared by 6 bases and J by 3 bases, with 8 bases of the junction left unmatched. Here the CDR3 reads CASSPGQVDYEQYF. CDR3 DNA: TGTGCCAGCAGCCCTGGACAGGTTGACTACGAGCAGTACTTC.

V is TRBV28 and J is TRBJ1-6, with D perhaps matching TRBD1 (5 bases). The germline CDR1 and CDR2 sequences are MDHEN and SYDVKM. The V end lost 4 bases, the J end lost 1 base, and 11 bases lay between the germline ends. The CDR3 length is 16 residues. This chain's CDR3 is CASSWEGISYNSPLHF. The CDR3 DNA is TGTGCCAGCAGTTGGGAGGGGATTTCCTATAATTCACCCCTCCACTTT.

In this sample, this clone turned up once. Other DNA sequences in the sample encode the same CDR3. The V call is TRBV6-5, the J call TRBJ2-1, with a tentative D call TRBD1 (6 bases). The germline V gene encodes CDR1 MNHEY and CDR2 SVGAGI. CDR3 length: 13 residues. Trimming removed 0 bases at V and 9 bases at J, with 9 bases between. The CDR3 DNA reads as TGTGCCAGCAGTTACTCTGGGGGCACTGAGCAGTTCTTC. This encodes CASSYSGGTEQFF.

The chain recombines TRBV7-2 with TRBJ1-5; TRBD1 is a possible D gene (5 bases). The CDR3 is 15 amino acids. V lost 4 bases to trimming and J lost 4 bases, with 14 bases between them. The germline gives CDR1 SGHTA, CDR2 FQGNSA. CDR3 sequence: CASSSAVEGNQPQHF. In nucleotides, the CDR3 is TGTGCCAGCAGCTCGGCGGTGGAGGGGAATCAGCCCCAGCATTTT. The full variable domain, in which reference TRBV7-2 and TRBJ1-5 provide the parts outside the CDR3, is GAGVSQSPSNKVTEKGKDVELRCDPISGHTALYWYRQSLGQGLEFLIYFQGNSAPDKSGLPSDRFSAERTGGSVSTLTIQRTQQEDSAVYLCASSSAVEGNQPQHFGDGTRLSIL.

This chain joins TRBV5-1 and TRBJ1-1; 8 bases match TRBD1. CDR1 is SGHRS, CDR2 YFSETQ, per germline. V gave up 3 bases and J gave up 5 bases; unmatched junction bases: 6. The CDR3 is 14 amino acids. The CDR3 protein is CASSSDRGWTEAFF. The CDR3 region has the DNA TGCGCCAGCAGCTCCGACAGGGGCTGGACTGAAGCTTTCTTT.